This T cell receptor beta chain is from a study of identical twins' blood T cells. This clonotype appeared a few times. The V gene end was trimmed by 2 bases and the J gene end by 4 bases; junction bases not matched to a gene: 5. CDR3 length: 15 amino acids. Germline V gene lookup returns CDR1 PRHDT and CDR2 FYEKMQ (reference sequence). TCRdb re-called the 5' RACE reads through MiXCR, storing one row per CDR3 protein. This sample has around 380,000 distinct CDR3 sequences, with 28% found just once. The sequencing input was PBMCs. The clonotype was recovered from a woman between 18 and 55 years old in good health. The rearrangement uses TRBV13 and TRBJ1-2; 9 bases line up with TRBD1. The CDR3 nucleotides are TGTGCCAGCAGCTTAATCGGACAGGGGAGCTATGGCTACACCTTC. Translated: CASSLIGQGSYGYTF.